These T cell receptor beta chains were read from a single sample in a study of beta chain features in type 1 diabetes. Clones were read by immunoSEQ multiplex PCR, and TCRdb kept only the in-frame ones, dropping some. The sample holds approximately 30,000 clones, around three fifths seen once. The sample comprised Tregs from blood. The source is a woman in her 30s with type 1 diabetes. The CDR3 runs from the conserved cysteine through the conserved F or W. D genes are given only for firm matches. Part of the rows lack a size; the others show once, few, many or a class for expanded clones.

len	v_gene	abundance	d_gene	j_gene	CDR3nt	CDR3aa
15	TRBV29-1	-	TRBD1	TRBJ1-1	TGCAGCGTTGAAGGCGGGAGGGGGCTGAACACTGAAGCTTTCTTT	CSVEGGRGLNTEAFF
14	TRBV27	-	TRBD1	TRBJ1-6	TGTGCCAGCACCCCAAGGGGGCAAGATTCACCCCTCCACTTT	CASTPRGQDSPLHF
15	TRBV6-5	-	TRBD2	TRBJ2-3	TGTGCCAGCAGAGGGACTAGCGGTAGCACAGATACGCAGTATTTT	CASRGTSGSTDTQYF
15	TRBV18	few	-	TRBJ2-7	TGTGCCAGCTCACAGGATAGCTCGAACGTCTACGAGCAGTACTTC	CASSQDSSNVYEQYF
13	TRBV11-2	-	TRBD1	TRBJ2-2	TGTGCCAGCCGACAGGGGTACACCGGGGAGCTGTTTTTT	CASRQGYTGELFF
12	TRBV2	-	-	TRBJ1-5	TGTGCCAGCCGAGATTTTAATCAGCCCCAGCATTTT	CASRDFNQPQHF
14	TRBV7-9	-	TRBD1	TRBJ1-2	TGTGCCAGCAGCCCCGGACAGGGAGGATATGGCTACACCTTC	CASSPGQGGYGYTF
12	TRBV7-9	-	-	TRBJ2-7	TGTGCCAGCAGCTTAGCGGGCGGGCCCCAGTACTTC	CASSLAGGPQYF
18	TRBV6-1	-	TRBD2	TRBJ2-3	TGTGCCAGCAGTGCAACTGGACTAGCGGGAGTTGATACAGATACGCAGTATTTT	CASSATGLAGVDTDTQYF
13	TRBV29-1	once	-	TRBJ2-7	TGCAGCGTTCTGGGGGCGAACCCCTACGAGCAGTACTTC	CSVLGANPYEQYF
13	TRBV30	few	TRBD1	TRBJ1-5	TGTGCCTGGGGACAGGGGGCTGGGCAGCCCCAGCATTTT	CAWGQGAGQPQHF
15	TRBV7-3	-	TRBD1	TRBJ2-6	TGTGCCAGCAGCTCAACAGGGGCGGGGGCCAACGTCCTGACTTTC	CASSSTGAGANVLTF
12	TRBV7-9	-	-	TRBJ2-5	TGTGCCAGCAGCTTAATAATGGAGACCCAGTACTTC	CASSLIMETQYF
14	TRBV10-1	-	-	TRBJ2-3	TGCGCCAGCAGTGATCGGGCTGGACTAGATACGCAGTATTTT	CASSDRAGLDTQYF
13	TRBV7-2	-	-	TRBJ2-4	TGTGCCAGCAGCTTAGTACGTCGGGACATTCAGTACTTC	CASSLVRRDIQYF
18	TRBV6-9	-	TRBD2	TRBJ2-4	TGTGCCAGCAGTTATTGGGATGATAGCGGGAGGCCCCAAAACATTCAGTACTTC	CASSYWDDSGRPQNIQYF
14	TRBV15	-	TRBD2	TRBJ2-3	TGTGCCACCACCGCGGCTAGCGGGGCAAGAACGCAGTATTTT	CATTAASGARTQYF
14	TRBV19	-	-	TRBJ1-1	TGTGCCAGTAGGAAACAACCTCCGAACACTGAAGCTTTCTTT	CASRKQPPNTEAFF
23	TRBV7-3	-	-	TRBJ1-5	TGTGCCAGCAGCTTAAAACTGGTGGGCGGGACGGACCGGATGAGGATGCGCAATCAGCCCCAGCATTTT	CASSLKLVGGTDRMRMRNQPQHF
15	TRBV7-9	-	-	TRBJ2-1	TGTGCCAGCAGCTCCGACCGGAGCTCCTACAATGAGCAGTTCTTC	CASSSDRSSYNEQFF
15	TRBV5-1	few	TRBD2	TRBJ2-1	TGCGCCAGCAGCTATTTAGCGGGAGAAGCCAATGAGCAGTTCTTC	CASSYLAGEANEQFF
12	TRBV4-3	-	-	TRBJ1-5	TGCGCCAGCAGCCGACGACAGCAGCCCCAGCATTTT	CASSRRQQPQHF
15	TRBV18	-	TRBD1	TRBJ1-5	TGTGCCAGCTCACCACCGGGACAGGTAATCCAGCCCCAGCATTTT	CASSPPGQVIQPQHF
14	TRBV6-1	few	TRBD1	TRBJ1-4	TGTGCCAGCAGGAGGACAGGCCTAAATGAAAAACTGTTTTTT	CASRRTGLNEKLFF
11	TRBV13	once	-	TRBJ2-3	TGTGCCAGCAGCCATACAGATACGCAGTATTTT	CASSHTDTQYF
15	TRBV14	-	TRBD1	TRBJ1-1	TGTGCCAGCAGTCGACAGGGGAAAGGGAACACTGAAGCTTTCTTT	CASSRQGKGNTEAFF
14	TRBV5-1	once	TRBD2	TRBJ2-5	TGCGCCAGCAGCTTGGCACTAGCGCTGGAGACCCAGTACTTC	CASSLALALETQYF
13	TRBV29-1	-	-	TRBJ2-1	TGCAGCGTTCCGGGCCCCGGGGGCAATGAGCAGTTCTTC	CSVPGPGGNEQFF
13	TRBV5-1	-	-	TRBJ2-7	TGCGCCAGCAGCTTGACAGGTTTTTACGAGCAGTACTTC	CASSLTGFYEQYF
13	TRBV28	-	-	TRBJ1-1	TGTGCCAGCACCCTGGACACTTCCACTGAAGCTTTCTTT	CASTLDTSTEAFF
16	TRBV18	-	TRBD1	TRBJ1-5	TGTGCCAGCTCACCTACGAGGGACAGAGGCAATCAGCCCCAGCATTTT	CASSPTRDRGNQPQHF
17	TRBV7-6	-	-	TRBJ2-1	TGTGCCAGCAGCTTCCGGCAGGGGATCCTTTCCTACAATGAGCAGTTCTTC	CASSFRQGILSYNEQFF
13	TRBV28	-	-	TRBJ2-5	TGTGCCAGCAGTTTATCAGACTCGGGGACCCAGTACTTC	CASSLSDSGTQYF
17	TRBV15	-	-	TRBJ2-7	TGTGCCACCAGCAGAGAGTTTTTGGCAGGGAATACCTACGAGCAGTACTTC	CATSREFLAGNTYEQYF
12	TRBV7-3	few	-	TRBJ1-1	TGTGCCAGCAATGGGGGGTTTACTGAAGCTTTCTTT	CASNGGFTEAFF
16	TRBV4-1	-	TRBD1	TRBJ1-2	TGCGCCAGCAGCCAACTCCCGGGACAGGGGCGCTATGGCTACACCTTC	CASSQLPGQGRYGYTF
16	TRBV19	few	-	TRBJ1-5	TGTGCCAGTAGTATAACCCGGGGGGGGAACAATCAGCCCCAGCATTTT	CASSITRGGNNQPQHF
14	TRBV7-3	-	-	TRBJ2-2	TGTGCCAGCAGCTTATCTTCGGGAGCCGGGGAGCTGTTTTTT	CASSLSSGAGELFF
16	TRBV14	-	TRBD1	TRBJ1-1	TGTGCCAGCAGCCACCGACAGGGTGCGGGGGGCACTGAAGCTTTCTTT	CASSHRQGAGGTEAFF
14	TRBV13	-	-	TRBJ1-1	TGTGCCAGCAGCGAGAGGGCCCCGAACACTGAAGCTTTCTTT	CASSERAPNTEAFF
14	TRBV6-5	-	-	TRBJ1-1	TGTGCCAGCAGTTCCAGGACAATGAACACTGAAGCTTTCTTT	CASSSRTMNTEAFF
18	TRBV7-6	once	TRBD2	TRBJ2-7	TGTGCCAGCAGCTTAGCGCCCAGCGGGAGTATTGGGGCCTACGAGCAGTACTTC	CASSLAPSGSIGAYEQYF
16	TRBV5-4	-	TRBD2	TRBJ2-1	TGTGCCAGCAGCTCTACGGGACTAGCGGGAGTTGGGGAGCAGTTCTTC	CASSSTGLAGVGEQFF
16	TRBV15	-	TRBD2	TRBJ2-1	TGTGCCACCAGCTGGGCGAGGACTAGCGGGAACAATGAGCAGTTCTTC	CATSWARTSGNNEQFF
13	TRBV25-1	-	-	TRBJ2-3	TGTGCCAGCCGCCGAGGCCTCACAGATACGCAGTATTTT	CASRRGLTDTQYF
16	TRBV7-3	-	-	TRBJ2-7	TGTGCCAGCAGCCCCCAGGGGACACTGAGCTCCTACGAGCAGTACTTC	CASSPQGTLSSYEQYF
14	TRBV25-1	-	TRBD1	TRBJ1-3	TGTGCCAGCAGTGAGACAGGGGCTGGAAACACCATATATTTT	CASSETGAGNTIYF
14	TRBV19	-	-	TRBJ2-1	TGTGCCAGTAGTTCTTTAACAGCCTACAATGAGCAGTTCTTC	CASSSLTAYNEQFF
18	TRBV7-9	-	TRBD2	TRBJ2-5	TGTGCCAGCAGCCACGGACTAGCGGGAGTATCCTGGGGAGAGACCCAGTACTTC	CASSHGLAGVSWGETQYF
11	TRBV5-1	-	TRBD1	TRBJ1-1	TGCGCCAGCGGATACAGGGGGGAAGCTTTCTTT	CASGYRGEAFF
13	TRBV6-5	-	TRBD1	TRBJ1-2	TGTGCCAGCAGTTCAAGGGGGCCCTATGGCTACACCTTC	CASSSRGPYGYTF
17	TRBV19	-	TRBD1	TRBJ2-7	TGTGCCAGTAGTATGCGAAGCCCAAGACAGGGCCTCTACGAGCAGTACTTC	CASSMRSPRQGLYEQYF
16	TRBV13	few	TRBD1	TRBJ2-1	TGTGCCAGCAGTCGTCTCCGGGACAGGGGGAGCAATGAGCAGTTCTTC	CASSRLRDRGSNEQFF
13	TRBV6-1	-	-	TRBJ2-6	TGTGCCAGCAGGGAGCCTGGGGCCAACGTCCTGACTTTC	CASREPGANVLTF
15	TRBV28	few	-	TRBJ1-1	TGTGCCAGCGTACCCCCGTGGGCGATGAACACTGAAGCTTTCTTT	CASVPPWAMNTEAFF
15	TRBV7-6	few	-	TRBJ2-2	TGTGCCAGCAGCTGGCGGACTCAGAACACCGGGGAGCTGTTTTTT	CASSWRTQNTGELFF
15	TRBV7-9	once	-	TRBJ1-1	TGTGCCAGCAGCTTAGCGCAGGGGACGAACACTGAAGCTTTCTTT	CASSLAQGTNTEAFF